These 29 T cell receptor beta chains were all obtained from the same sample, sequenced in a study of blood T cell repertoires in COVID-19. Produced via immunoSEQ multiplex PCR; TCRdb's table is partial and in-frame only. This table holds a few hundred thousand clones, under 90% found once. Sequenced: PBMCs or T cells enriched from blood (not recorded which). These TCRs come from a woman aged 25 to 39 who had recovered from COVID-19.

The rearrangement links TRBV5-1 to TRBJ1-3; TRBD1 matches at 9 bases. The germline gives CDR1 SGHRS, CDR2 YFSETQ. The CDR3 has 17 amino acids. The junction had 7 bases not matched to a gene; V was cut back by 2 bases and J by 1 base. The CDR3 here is CASSLTGGQGSGNTIYF. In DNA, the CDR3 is TGCGCCAGCAGCTTAACAGGGGGCCAGGGATCTGGAAACACCATATATTTT.

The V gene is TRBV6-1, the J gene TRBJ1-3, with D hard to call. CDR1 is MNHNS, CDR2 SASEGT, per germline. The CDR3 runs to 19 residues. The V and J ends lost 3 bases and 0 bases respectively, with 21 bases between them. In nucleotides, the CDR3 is TGTGCCAGCAGTGAGATAATCCTCGGGAGAATAGGCTCTGGAAACACCATATATTTT. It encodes CASSEIILGRIGSGNTIYF.

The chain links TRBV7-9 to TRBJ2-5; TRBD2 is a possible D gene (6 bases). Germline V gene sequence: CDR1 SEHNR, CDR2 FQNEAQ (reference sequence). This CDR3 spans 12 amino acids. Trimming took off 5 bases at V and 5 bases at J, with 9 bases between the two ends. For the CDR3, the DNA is TGTGCCAGCAGCCGACTAGTGGAGACCCAGTACTTC. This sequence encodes CASSRLVETQYF.

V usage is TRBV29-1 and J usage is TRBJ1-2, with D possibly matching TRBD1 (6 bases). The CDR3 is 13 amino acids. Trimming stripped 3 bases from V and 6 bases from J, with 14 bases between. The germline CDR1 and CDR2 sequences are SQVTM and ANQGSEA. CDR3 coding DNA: TGCAGCGTTGAGGGCAAAGAGGGGGATGGCTACACCTTC. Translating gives CSVEGKEGDGYTF.

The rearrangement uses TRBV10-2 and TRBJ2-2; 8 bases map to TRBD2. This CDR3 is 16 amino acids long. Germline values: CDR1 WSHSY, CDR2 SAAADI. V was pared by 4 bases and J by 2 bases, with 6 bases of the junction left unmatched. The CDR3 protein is CASSVLAGFNTGELFF. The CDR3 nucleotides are TGCGCCAGCAGTGTCTTAGCGGGGTTCAACACCGGGGAGCTGTTTTTT.

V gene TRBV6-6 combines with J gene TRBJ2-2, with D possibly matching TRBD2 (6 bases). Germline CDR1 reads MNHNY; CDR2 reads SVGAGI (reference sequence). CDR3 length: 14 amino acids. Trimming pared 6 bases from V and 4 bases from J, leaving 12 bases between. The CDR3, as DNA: TGTGCCAGCAGGGGGAGGTCGAGCACCGGGGAGCTGTTTTTT. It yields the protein CASRGRSSTGELFF.

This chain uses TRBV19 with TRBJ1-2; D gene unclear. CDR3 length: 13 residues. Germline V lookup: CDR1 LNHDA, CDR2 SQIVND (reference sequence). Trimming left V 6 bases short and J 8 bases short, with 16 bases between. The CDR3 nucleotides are TGTGCCAGTAGAGGAGTTGTGAGGTTCGGCTACACCTTC. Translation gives CASRGVVRFGYTF.

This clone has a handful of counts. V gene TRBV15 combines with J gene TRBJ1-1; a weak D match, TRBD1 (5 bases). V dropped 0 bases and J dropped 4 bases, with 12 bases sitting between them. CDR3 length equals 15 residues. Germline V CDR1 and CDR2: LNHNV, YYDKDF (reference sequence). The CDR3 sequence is CATSRDNLGGTEAFF. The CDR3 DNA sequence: TGTGCCACCAGCAGAGATAACTTGGGGGGCACTGAAGCTTTCTTT.

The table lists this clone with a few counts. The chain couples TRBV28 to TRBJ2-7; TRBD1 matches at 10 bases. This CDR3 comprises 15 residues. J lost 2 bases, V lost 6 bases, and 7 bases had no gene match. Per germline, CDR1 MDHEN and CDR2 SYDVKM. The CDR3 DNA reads TGTGCCAGCAGAGGACCCGGGACAGGGGCCTACGAGCAGTACTTC. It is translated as CASRGPGTGAYEQYF.

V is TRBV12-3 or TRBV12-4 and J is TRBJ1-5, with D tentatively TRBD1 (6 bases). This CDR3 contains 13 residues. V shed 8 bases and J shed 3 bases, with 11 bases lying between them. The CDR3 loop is CASSDSPNQPQHF. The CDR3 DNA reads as TGTGCCAGCTCGGACAGTCCCAATCAGCCCCAGCATTTT.

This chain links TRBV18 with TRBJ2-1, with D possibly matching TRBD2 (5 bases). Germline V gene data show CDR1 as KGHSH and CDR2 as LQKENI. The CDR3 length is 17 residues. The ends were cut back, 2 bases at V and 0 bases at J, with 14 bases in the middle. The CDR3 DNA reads TGTGCCAGCTCACCAGGGGTGACTGGGAGCTCCTACAATGAGCAGTTCTTC. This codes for CASSPGVTGSSYNEQFF.

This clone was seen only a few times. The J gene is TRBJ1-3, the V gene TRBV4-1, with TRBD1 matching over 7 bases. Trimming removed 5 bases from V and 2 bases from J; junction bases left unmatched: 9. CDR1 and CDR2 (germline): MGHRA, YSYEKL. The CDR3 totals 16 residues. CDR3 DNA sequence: TGCGCCAGCAGCAGCCGACAGGGACTCACTGGAAACACCATATATTTT. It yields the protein CASSSRQGLTGNTIYF.

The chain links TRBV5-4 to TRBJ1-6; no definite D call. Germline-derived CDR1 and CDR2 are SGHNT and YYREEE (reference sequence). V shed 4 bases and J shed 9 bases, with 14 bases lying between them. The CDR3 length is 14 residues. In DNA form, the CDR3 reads TGTGCCAGCAGCCTCAGCAACCCGGGTTCACCCCTCCACTTT. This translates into CASSLSNPGSPLHF.

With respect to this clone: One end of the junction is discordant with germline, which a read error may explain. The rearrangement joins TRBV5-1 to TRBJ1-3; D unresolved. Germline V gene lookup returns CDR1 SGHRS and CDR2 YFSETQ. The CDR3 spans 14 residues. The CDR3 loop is CASSLGYSGNTIYF. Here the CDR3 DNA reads TGCGCCAGCAGTTTGGGCTACTCTGGAAACACCATATATTTT. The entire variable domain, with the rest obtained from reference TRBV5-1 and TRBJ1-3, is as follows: KAGVTQTPRYLIKTRGQQVTLSCSPISGHRSVSWYQQTPGQGLQFLFEYFSETQRNKGNFPGRFSGRQFSNSRSEMNVSTLELGDSALYLCASSLGYSGNTIYFGEGSWLTVV.

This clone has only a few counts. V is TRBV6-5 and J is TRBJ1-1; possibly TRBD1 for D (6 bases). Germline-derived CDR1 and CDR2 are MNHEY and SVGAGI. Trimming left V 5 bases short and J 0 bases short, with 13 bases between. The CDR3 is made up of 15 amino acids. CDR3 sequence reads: CASSHTQGLNTEAFF. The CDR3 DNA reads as TGTGCCAGCAGTCATACACAGGGTTTGAACACTGAAGCTTTCTTT.

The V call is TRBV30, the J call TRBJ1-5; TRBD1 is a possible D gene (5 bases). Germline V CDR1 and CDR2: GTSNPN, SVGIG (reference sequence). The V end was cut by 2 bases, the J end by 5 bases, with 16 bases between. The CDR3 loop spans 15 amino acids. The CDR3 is CAWSRAGGDYQPQHF. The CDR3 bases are TGTGCCTGGAGTCGGGCTGGGGGGGATTATCAGCCCCAGCATTTT.

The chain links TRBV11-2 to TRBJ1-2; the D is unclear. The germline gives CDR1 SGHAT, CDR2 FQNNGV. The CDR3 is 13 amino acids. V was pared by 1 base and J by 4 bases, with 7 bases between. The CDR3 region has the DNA TGTGCCAGCAGCTTAGCGTTCAGCTATGGCTACACCTTC. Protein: CASSLAFSYGYTF.

This CDR3 is CASSFRSGGLNEQYF. The CDR3 DNA reads TGTGCCAGCAGCTTTCGATCCGGAGGGCTCAACGAGCAGTACTTC. The V gene is TRBV13, the J gene TRBJ2-7; D is perhaps TRBD2 (6 bases). The V end lost 3 bases, the J end lost 5 bases, and 17 bases lay between the germline ends. CDR1 PRHDT and CDR2 FYEKMQ come from the germline V gene (reference sequence). The CDR3 has 15 residues.

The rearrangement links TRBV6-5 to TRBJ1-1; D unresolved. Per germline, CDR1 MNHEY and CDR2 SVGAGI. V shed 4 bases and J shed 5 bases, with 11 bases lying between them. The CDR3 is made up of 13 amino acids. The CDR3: CASSFQLGTEAFF. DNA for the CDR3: TGTGCCAGCAGTTTCCAACTTGGTACTGAAGCTTTCTTT.

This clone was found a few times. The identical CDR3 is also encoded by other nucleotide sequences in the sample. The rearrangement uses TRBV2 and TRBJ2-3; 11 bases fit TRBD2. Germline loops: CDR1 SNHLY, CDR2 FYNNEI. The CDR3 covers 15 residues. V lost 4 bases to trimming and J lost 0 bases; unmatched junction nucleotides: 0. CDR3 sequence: CASSGLAGSTDTQYF. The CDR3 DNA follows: TGTGCCAGCAGTGGACTAGCGGGGAGCACAGATACGCAGTATTTT.

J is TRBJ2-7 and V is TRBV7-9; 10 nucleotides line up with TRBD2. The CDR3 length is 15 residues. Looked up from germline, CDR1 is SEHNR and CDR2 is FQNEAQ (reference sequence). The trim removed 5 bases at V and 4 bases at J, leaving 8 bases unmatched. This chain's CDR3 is CASSVQAGGHYEQYF. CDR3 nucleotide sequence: TGTGCCAGCAGCGTCCAAGCGGGAGGGCATTACGAGCAGTACTTC.

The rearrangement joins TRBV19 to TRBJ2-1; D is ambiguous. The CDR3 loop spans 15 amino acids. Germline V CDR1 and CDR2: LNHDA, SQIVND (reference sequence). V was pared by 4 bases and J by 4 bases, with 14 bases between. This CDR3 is CASSNGRRIYNEQFF. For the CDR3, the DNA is TGTGCCAGTAGTAATGGGCGAAGGATATACAATGAGCAGTTCTTC.

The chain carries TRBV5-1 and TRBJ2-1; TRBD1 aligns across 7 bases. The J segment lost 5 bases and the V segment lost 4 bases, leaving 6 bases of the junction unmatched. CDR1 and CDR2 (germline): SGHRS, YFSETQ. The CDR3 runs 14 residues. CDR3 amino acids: CASSPRDSDNEQFF. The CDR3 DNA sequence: TGCGCCAGCAGCCCTCGGGACAGTGACAATGAGCAGTTCTTC.

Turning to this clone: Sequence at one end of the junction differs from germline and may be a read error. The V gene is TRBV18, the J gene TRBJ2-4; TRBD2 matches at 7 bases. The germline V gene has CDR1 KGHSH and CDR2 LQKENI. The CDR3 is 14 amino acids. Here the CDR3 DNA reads TGTGCCAGCTCTCCACTAGCGAACAAAAACATTCAGTACTTC. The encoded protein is CASSPLANKNIQYF.

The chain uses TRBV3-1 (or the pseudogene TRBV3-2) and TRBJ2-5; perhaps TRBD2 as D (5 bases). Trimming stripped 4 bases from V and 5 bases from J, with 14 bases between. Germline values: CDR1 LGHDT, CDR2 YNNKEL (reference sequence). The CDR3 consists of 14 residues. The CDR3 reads CASSRPNGGETQYF. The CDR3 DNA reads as TGTGCCAGCAGCCGACCGAACGGCGGGGAGACCCAGTACTTC.

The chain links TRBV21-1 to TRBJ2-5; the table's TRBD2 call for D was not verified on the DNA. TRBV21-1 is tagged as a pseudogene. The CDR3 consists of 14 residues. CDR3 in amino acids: CASSKVRSVATQYF. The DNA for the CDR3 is TGTGCCAGCAGCAAAGTTAGGTCAGTAGCGACCCAGTACTTC.

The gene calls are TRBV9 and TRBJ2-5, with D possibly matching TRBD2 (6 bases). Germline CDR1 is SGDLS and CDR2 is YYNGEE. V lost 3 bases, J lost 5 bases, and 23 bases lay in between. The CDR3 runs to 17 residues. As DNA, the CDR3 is TGTGCCAGCAGCGACGAATTTGGCGGACTAAGGCGGGAGACCCAGTACTTC. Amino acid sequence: CASSDEFGGLRRETQYF. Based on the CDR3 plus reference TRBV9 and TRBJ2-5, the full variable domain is DSGVTQTPKHLITATGQRVTLRCSPRSGDLSVYWYQQSLDQGLQFLIQYYNGEERAKGNILERFSAQQFPDLHSELNLSSLELGDSALYFCASSDEFGGLRRETQYFGPGTRLLVL.

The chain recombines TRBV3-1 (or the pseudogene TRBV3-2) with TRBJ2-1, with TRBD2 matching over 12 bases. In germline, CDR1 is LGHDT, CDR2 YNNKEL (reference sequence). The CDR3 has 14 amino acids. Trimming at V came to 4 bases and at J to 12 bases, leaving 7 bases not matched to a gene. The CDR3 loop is CASSPGLAGSGQFF. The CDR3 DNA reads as TGTGCCAGCAGCCCCGGACTAGCGGGATCCGGGCAGTTCTTC.

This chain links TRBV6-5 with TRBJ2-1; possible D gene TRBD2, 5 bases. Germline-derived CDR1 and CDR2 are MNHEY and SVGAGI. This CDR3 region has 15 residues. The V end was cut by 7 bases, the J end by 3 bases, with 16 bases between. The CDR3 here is CASTEYQRLYNEQFF. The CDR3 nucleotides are TGTGCCAGCACCGAGTACCAGCGGCTCTACAATGAGCAGTTCTTC.